This TCR beta chain was profiled in a study of cytomegalovirus exposure and HLA in healthy donors (dated by TCRdb to 2015 to 2018). Turning to the overall study: An earlier analysis of some 600 of the donors reported 276 Gb of sequence data and about 120 million unique TCR beta sequences obtained from roughly 180 million T cells. Around 300 gigabases of sequencing data and approximately 80 million unique TCR sequences were included in an early release covering 500 to 750 HLA-typed donors. Among the roughly 400 genotyped donors, approximately 77% belonged to the genetic ancestry cluster associated with self-reported Caucasian donors. The study aimed to test whether cataloging public T cell receptors could reveal signatures of past pathogen exposure. The study used immunosequencing to profile the T cell repertoires of some 600 subjects and linked those repertoires to cytomegalovirus serostatus. In addition to the first cohort of around 670 subjects, a separate validation cohort of some 120 different subjects was used. To predict cytomegalovirus infection status, the study brought together high-throughput TCR immunosequencing, statistical association of individual TCRs with disease status, and machine learning. To study patterns of TCR occurrence, a later analysis re-analyzed previously published TCR beta repertoires from 650 to 750 donors and added high-resolution HLA genotyping. Rather than using new phenotypic data, the later analysis identified candidate immune exposures from TCR beta sequences and from how often those sequences occurred across donors. In an earlier analysis of over 550 of the donors, high-throughput TCR beta sequencing was used to judge whether each TCR beta V gene segment behaved as functional or pseudogenic. Donor age, sex, ethnicity and CMV serostatus were collected together with the repertoire data. A later genetic analysis used genome-wide SNP genotypes for about 65% of the roughly 670 donors, treating that subset as a discovery cohort. All discovery cohort repertoires had been generated on a single sequencing platform. HLA typing included class I and class II loci at four-digit resolution. Typing coverage differed by locus: A, B, C, DRB1 and DQB1 were typed in roughly 620-630 donors, DQA1 in 500 to 550, DPA1 in 606, and DPB1 in 450 to 490. Four or five DR-DQ haplotypes were treated as single units for association and clustering because of strong linkage in the cohort. Among 350 to 400 genotyped donors of the cohort, an average of approximately 240,000 unique TCR beta nucleotide sequences were sequenced per donor, 15% to 20% of them non-productive.

Overall study outcomes, separate from this receptor: V-gene and J-gene trimming of TCR beta chains was associated with a missense DCLRE1C variant in a later genetic analysis, and the association was replicated in an independent cohort. The study listed 150 to 200 TCR beta chains as associated with cytomegalovirus. Correlated functional status among segregating V segments might reflect linkage disequilibrium, but an unknown experimental factor could not be ruled out. Over 15 rarely observed V segments, including chromosome 9 orphons, were excluded from the earlier analysis of approximately 500 of the donors because counts were too low. Because HLA typing was missing for some donors at each locus, association tests included only the typed subset. In vitro tests confirmed that a few of the cytomegalovirus-associated TCR beta chains recognize cytomegalovirus antigens. A later analysis associated about 16,000 TCR beta sequences with specific HLA alleles at a false discovery rate of 0.05. A later analysis reported that several top co-occurrence clusters appeared linked to parvovirus B19, influenza, CMV and Epstein-Barr virus. Strong co-occurrence of HLA alleles, especially DR and DQ, made assigning TCR associations to individual alleles difficult. According to the authors, the approach could potentially be generalized to other disease states and immunological phenotypes. Compared with equally common non-associated chains, HLA-associated TCR beta chains in a later analysis were more clonally expanded and had lower generation probabilities. Compared with the approximately 670-donor mean, donors in an Asian-associated ancestry cluster had fewer N-insertions in productive TCRs, according to a later genetic analysis. A later analysis found that TCR association rates varied across HLA loci, with DRB1 alleles showing the most associated TCRs and HLA-C alleles the fewest. Broadly in line with IMGT annotations, most TCR beta V segments showed up in productive rearrangements about 87% or about 30% of the time in an earlier analysis of several hundred of the donors. Some IMGT-functional V segments, including TRBV6-2 and TRBV6-3, could not be distinguished by the 87-base-pair reads and were therefore excluded. CMV serostatus was the only immune exposure information available for the cohort. Roughly uniform sequencing depth across donors was assumed in presence/absence analyses, although this assumption may not hold. A later analysis found that most CMV-associated TCR beta chains appeared HLA-restricted, with HLA associations seemingly driven largely by CMV exposure. While some public TCRs were present in many individuals, most TCR sequences turned up only very rarely across donors. A cluster of highly shared sequence variants was judged likely to represent a technical artifact of the sequencing pipeline. The classifier was reported to diagnose cytomegalovirus status with high specificity and sensitivity in both the original and validation cohorts. A further reported finding was that TCR beta sequences accurately predicted the HLA-A and HLA-B alleles for most subjects in the first cohort. This cohort had only TCR beta chains sequenced, and the lack of alpha or paired-chain data limited which features could be detected.

In total, approximately 690 healthy bone marrow donors made up the cohort. At the time of sampling, all cohort members were nominally healthy, though unrecorded immune exposures were likely present. The donor was CMV seronegative and was included in the group of hundreds of seronegative cohort members. A peripheral blood sample was provided by each donor, and peripheral blood mononuclear cells were used for TCR beta sequencing. Genomic DNA extraction from the blood cell samples was performed with the Qiagen DNeasy Blood Extraction Kit. With respect to this clone: The antigen this receptor binds is unknown. Qualities for individual bases were not recorded, and no much larger clone is one base off.

The library came from the immunoSEQ multiplex PCR assay. The multiplex PCR relied on a mix of 60 forward primers for TCR Vbeta segments and 13 reverse primers for TCR Jbeta segments. The CDR3 region of rearranged TCR beta genes was amplified from genomic DNA with a multiplex PCR assay. The amplified TCR beta libraries were sequenced on the Illumina HiSeq System as 87-base-pair reads. On the authors' methods: Across the 600 to 700 repertoires, a later analysis counted tens of millions of unique TCR beta chains, around 11 million of which were shared by at least two donors. To remove PCR and sequencing errors, raw reads were error-corrected and collapsed into unique sequences using a nearest-neighbor algorithm that merged closely related sequences. CDR3 sequences were aligned to IMGT reference sequences to assign V, D and J gene segments. For a sequence to be retained, at least a six-nucleotide match to both a V gene segment and a J gene segment was required. Rearrangements were classified as productive when the CDR3 lacked stop codons and remained in frame with V and J, and all other rearrangements were classified as non-productive. CDR3 was defined according to IMGT convention as the region running from the second conserved V-encoded cysteine to the conserved J-encoded phenylalanine. The earlier analysis of 587 of the donors excluded sequences that lacked an unambiguous match to a single V gene segment. In an earlier analysis of several hundred of the donors, V segments were called functional above 56.7% productive rearrangements and were called segregating when the between-donor standard deviation exceeded 5%. A statistical classification framework was built for diagnosing cytomegalovirus status from the catalog of TCR beta chain sequences. In a later analysis, TCR nucleotide sequences were compared against IMGT/GENE-DB human TR gene sequences so that V and J genes could be assigned. The TCRdist pipeline was used in a later analysis to assign CDR3 sequences and most-parsimonious VDJ recombination scenarios. A later analysis defined each TCR beta chain by its CDR3 amino acid sequence plus V-gene family, and excluded reads lacking a unique V-gene family. As a way to deal with suspected cross-contamination and a sequencing artifact, a later analysis dropped roughly 620 nucleotide sequences that were highly shared and had low generation probability. In a later analysis, a clonal expansion index for each public chain was calculated from normalized within-repertoire ranks of inferred template counts. In a later analysis, generation probabilities were computed with a VDJ recombination model fitted to out-of-frame rearrangements, and the resulting probabilities were checked against IGoR. A later analysis scored TCR-TCR, TCR-HLA and TCR-CMV co-occurrence with hypergeometric tests, applying a repertoire-size bias correction to TCR pairs. In a later analysis, false discovery rates were estimated by permuting HLA or CMV assignments 20 times. A later analysis grouped co-occurring TCRs with DBSCAN, adding TCRdist sequence similarity when clustering within HLA-allele-positive subsets. Repertoires with fewer than 30,000 or more than 120,000 public chains were left out of co-occurrence clustering, as were about five repertoires with anomalous nucleotide sharing. TCRdb took this table from immuneACCESS and kept in-frame rearrangements with V and J called. Such tables lack part of the clones; where checked against another copy, unresolved V genes explain under half of the gap, and the rest is unexplained. V and J calls and clone size are copied from that table; D and trimming were computed from the DNA. Counted in this sample were 150,000 to 200,000 clones; less than 90% of them appeared once. Of the sample, around 1.8% falls within the top ten clones.

From a lookup of the germline V gene (reference sequence), CDR1 and CDR2 are DFQATT and SNEGSKA. The CDR3 measures 11 amino acids from cysteine to phenylalanine. The CDR3 DNA has 33 bases and is translated from base 1. V lost 4 bases and J lost 13 bases, and the count of bases not matched to a germline gene is 7. The chain is encoded by TRBV20-1 joined to TRBJ1-1, and 9 junction bases match TRBD1. This clonotype was obtained from a woman aged 18-29 years in good health and CMV-seronegative. Sequencing was performed on PBMCs. The sequence in DNA is TGCAGTGCTAACCGGGACAGGGTAGGTTTCTTT. The resulting protein is CSANRDRVGFF.